These 5 T cell receptor beta chains were all obtained from the same sample, sequenced in a study of T cells after yellow fever vaccination. Via MiXCR, TCRdb re-called the 5' RACE reads, giving one row per CDR3 protein. In the table there are some 320,000 distinct CDR3 sequences, 4.1% of which are singletons. The material was PBMCs, obtained 5 days after the yellow fever booster vaccination. These receptors all come from a man aged 18 to 30 who received the YFV17D yellow fever vaccine.

The table lists this clonotype with a few counts. The chain carries TRBV29-1 and TRBJ1-4; 7 nucleotides line up with TRBD1. CDR1 and CDR2 (germline): SQVTM, ANQGSEA. The CDR3 covers 13 residues. V gave up 7 bases and J gave up 2 bases; unmatched junction bases: 4. The CDR3 coding sequence is TGCAGCGCGTTACAGGGGACTAATGAAAAACTGTTTTTT. Translation gives CSALQGTNEKLFF.

In its sample, this clonotype was seen many times. The chain combines TRBV28 with TRBJ2-2; 7 nucleotides align to TRBD1. Trimming cost V 6 bases and J 5 bases; bases outside gene matches: 9. CDR3 length equals 15 residues. CDR1 and CDR2 from the germline V gene are MDHEN and SYDVKM. The CDR3 coding sequence is TGTGCCAGCAGAGGTCACAGGGGAGATACCGGGGAGCTGTTTTTT. Translated, it gives CASRGHRGDTGELFF.

This clonotype was seen a handful of times. The V and J genes are TRBV5-4 and TRBJ2-5; D unclear. This CDR3 has 13 residues. Germline CDR1 and CDR2: SGHNT and YYREEE (reference sequence). V was trimmed by 0 bases and J by 5 bases, leaving 8 bases between them. The CDR3 DNA reads as TGTGCCAGCAGCTTGGCGTCCGATGAGACCCAGTACTTC. Protein sequence: CASSLASDETQYF.

The rearrangement links TRBV5-5 to TRBJ2-5; 9 bases match TRBD2. There are 16 residues in the CDR3. Germline assignment: CDR1 SGHKS and CDR2 YYEKEE (reference sequence). J was trimmed by 4 bases and V by 4 bases; bases with no gene match: 11. The CDR3 spells CASSLDPRGGRETQYF. CDR3 DNA: TGTGCCAGCAGCCTGGACCCGCGGGGGGGACGAGAGACCCAGTACTTC.

This clonotype showed up just a few times. The chain couples TRBV7-2 to TRBJ1-4; no clear D gene. This CDR3 is 13 amino acids long. Germline values: CDR1 SGHTA, CDR2 FQGNSA. V lost 0 bases, J lost 3 bases, and 2 bases lay in between. CDR3 sequence reads: CASSLAANEKLFF. CDR3 bases: TGTGCCAGCAGCTTAGCAGCTAATGAAAAACTGTTTTTT.